This TCR beta chain was found in a study of blood T cell repertoires in COVID-19. Looking at the study overall: Samples taken during acute and convalescent COVID-19 were collected in the United States, Italy and Spain. T cells, B-cell-depleted T cells, or PBMCs provided the cDNA or gDNA that served as material.

Recruited during active infection, patients (from Seattle) were subsequently followed longitudinally. This clone has just a few counts. Per the study methods: Scientists estimated how many nucleated cells there were by amplifying reference gene primers. TCRdb's copy holds only in-frame clones and misses some; the assay was immunoSEQ multiplex PCR. Clone size and the V and J calls come from that table; the DNA yielded D and trimming. The table records 150,000 to 200,000 clones, 80% to 85% of them present only once. J lost 9 bases, V lost 7 bases, and 4 bases had no gene match. The CDR3 has 11 residues. The germline gives CDR1 LGHDT, CDR2 YNNKEL (reference sequence).

The gene calls are TRBV3-1 (or the pseudogene TRBV3-2) and TRBJ2-3; 7 nucleotides line up with TRBD2. The sequencing input was peripheral blood. This TCR was sampled from a woman in her 70s with COVID-19, enrolled during active disease. CDR3 protein: CASTHSGTQYF. The CDR3 nucleotides read TGTGCCAGCACCCATAGCGGGACGCAGTATTTT.